This TCR beta chain was recorded in a study of blood T cell repertoires in COVID-19. Study at large: Spain, Italy and the United States supplied samples that represented acute and convalescent COVID-19.

This CDR3 is 15 amino acids long. Trimming removed 6 bases from V and 0 bases from J; junction bases left unmatched: 4. Germline CDR1 and CDR2: LNHDA and SQIVND (reference sequence). Sequencing was performed with immunoSEQ multiplex PCR; in TCRdb, only in-frame clones are kept and a portion is missing. Here the sample spans about 210,000 clones, approximately 91% being singletons. The receptor was derived from a man aged 35-49 years with acute or convalescent COVID-19. Sequences were obtained from peripheral blood. The chain employs TRBV19 and TRBJ2-7; 11 nucleotides line up with TRBD2. Here the CDR3 DNA reads TGTGCCAGTAGCCCTACTAGCGGGAGCTCCTACGAGCAGTACTTC. This translates into CASSPTSGSSYEQYF.